This entry features one TCR beta chain sequence. Its antigen is unidentified. A read error may produce the germline difference seen at one junction end. The data belong to a study of T cell responses to AZD1222 COVID-19 vaccine. General study points: Vaccine-associated CD4 TCRs ranged over spike, dominating at 160-218 and 743-854. Spike-specific TCR repertoires showed rising breadth and depth after two AZD1222 doses. Seropositive AZD1222 recipients at baseline numbered only 5 to 7.

This CDR3 is built from 13 residues. Germline V gene lookup returns CDR1 SGHNT and CDR2 YYREEE (reference sequence). Data came from immunoSEQ multiplex PCR; TCRdb stores just in-frame clones and leaves some out. The sample has 110,000 to 150,000 clones, 92% seen once; the top ten hold around 3.5%. Doses given second, at about 4 or about 12 weeks, were pooled. This chain links TRBV5-4 with TRBJ1-4; D is unresolved. The receptor comes from an adult who received the AZD1222 COVID-19 vaccine. Sequencing used peripheral blood, obtained 28 days after the second AZD1222 dose. In DNA, the CDR3 is TGTGCCAGCAGCTGGGAAAAACGGGCCACCCGGGATTTT. This gives the protein CASSWEKRATRDF.